This record concerns one T cell receptor beta chain sequence. The antigen is not known. The data were taken from a study of shared clonotypes between healthy human individuals. The study's findings and limits: Generally, naive subsets came out with larger estimated richness than memory subsets.

The data were produced by immunoSEQ multiplex PCR, yet TCRdb's version contains in-frame clones alone and is incomplete. The table records 2,500,000 or so clones, just over 90% of them present only once. J gave up 6 bases and V 3 bases, and 7 bases lay outside the gene matches. The CDR3 contains 16 residues. Germline CDR1 SNHLY, CDR2 FYNNEI. Material for sequencing was naive CD4+ T cells sorted from blood. This sample's subset: CD45RA+ positively selected. The origin of this receptor is a man aged 18 to 30 in good health. V usage is TRBV2 and J usage is TRBJ2-1; 11 bases align to TRBD2. CDR3 amino acids: CASSEFTSGRSNEQFF. The CDR3 DNA reads as TGTGCCAGCAGTGAGTTTACTAGCGGGAGAAGCAATGAGCAGTTCTTC.